A single TCR beta chain is shown here with its context. Its target is unknown. Treatment reported: approximately nine-day PBMC culture with coronavirus spike peptide pools or control peptides (ViraFEST assay). This entry comes from a study of vaccination and CD4 T cells after COVID-19. Study information: Stimulation of cells relied on overlapping spike peptides derived from SARS-CoV-2, HCoV-NL63, HCoV-OC43 and HCoV-229E.

Germline CDR1 LNHDA, CDR2 SQIVND (reference sequence). The CDR3 sequence is 13 residues long. V lost 4 bases to trimming and J lost 6 bases, with 11 bases between them. Study-wide points: Recorded median SARS-CoV-2-reactive clonotype numbers increased from around 20 to 38 without reaching significance. The authors identified 304 of 307 vaccine-specific clones in convalescent patients as spike mono-reactive.

The Oncomine TCR Beta short-read assay sequenced DNA from cultured CD4+ T cells. Using its own MiXCR run on the PCR reads, TCRdb lists one record per CDR3 protein. This table holds approximately 19,000 distinct CDR3 sequences, about three fifths found once. The sample comprised CD4+ T cells from blood, cultured in vitro. This sequence was found in a human donor who had recovered from COVID-19. This rearrangement joins TRBV19 to TRBJ2-3; D is uncertain. CDR3 sequence: CASSNSGWDTQYF. As DNA, the CDR3 is TGTGCCAGTAGTAATTCGGGCTGGGATACGCAGTATTTT.